This T cell receptor (beta chain) derives from a study of early T cells in non-severe SARS-CoV-2 infection. Across the whole study: Whole-blood bulk RNA, unsorted, was sequenced, and chains were unpaired.

General study findings and limits: VDJdb matches were skewed toward anti-spike CD8 T cell responses.

The TCR library protocol attached unique molecular identifiers to the individual cDNA molecules. TCRdb ran MiXCR on the 5' RACE reads and lists one entry per CDR3 protein. The sample includes some 32,000 distinct CDR3 sequences, 3% to 5% of them seen just once. In regard to this clonotype: The antigen remains undetermined.

With 2 bases clipped from V and 7 bases from J, the junction kept 10 bases outside the gene matches. There are 17 residues in the CDR3. Germline CDR1 MNHEY, CDR2 SVGAGI. The V call is TRBV6-5, the J call TRBJ2-1; 11 positions agree with TRBD2. The sequencing sample was made of whole blood. The clonotype comes from an adult who was a healthcare worker with PCR-confirmed SARS-CoV-2 infection or an uninfected control (not recorded which). The CDR3 DNA reads TGTGCCAGCAGTTACACCCGACTAGCGGGAATGGGTAATGAGCAGTTCTTC. Translating gives CASSYTRLAGMGNEQFF.